This entry lists 14 T cell receptor beta chains sequenced from one sample in a study of cytomegalovirus exposure and HLA in healthy donors. Only in-frame clones appear in the TCRdb table, and some are missing; sequencing was by immunoSEQ multiplex PCR. The sample shows around 56,000 clones, roughly 89% of them seen only once. The sequencing sample was made of PBMCs. The receptors derive from a young woman in good health and CMV-seronegative.

The rearrangement uses TRBV6-1 and TRBJ2-1; 11 positions agree with TRBD1. Germline CDR1 is MNHNS and CDR2 is SASEGT. With 6 bases clipped from V and 2 bases from J, the junction kept 3 bases outside the gene matches. The CDR3 covers 15 residues. The CDR3 region is CASRGTGGTYNEQFF. CDR3 nucleotides: TGTGCCAGCAGAGGGACAGGGGGTACCTACAATGAGCAGTTCTTC.

The V gene is TRBV5-6, the J gene TRBJ2-1, with TRBD2 matching 11 bases. Germline V lookup: CDR1 SGHDT, CDR2 YYEEEE. The CDR3 has 16 amino acids. The ends lost 2 bases at V and 7 bases at J; junction bases unmatched: 8. CDR3 sequence reads: CASSFGLAGGLNEQFF. Written as DNA, the CDR3 is TGTGCCAGCAGCTTCGGGCTAGCGGGGGGTCTGAATGAGCAGTTCTTC.

This chain connects TRBV5-6 to TRBJ1-2, with D possibly being TRBD1 (5 bases). V was cut by 0 bases and J by 3 bases, with 9 bases left in between. From germline, CDR1 is SGHDT and CDR2 YYEEEE. The length of the CDR3 is 14 residues. CDR3: CASSLGWGHYGYTF. CDR3 nucleotide sequence: TGTGCCAGCAGCTTGGGTTGGGGCCACTATGGCTACACCTTC.

The rearrangement uses TRBV5-1 and TRBJ2-6; D gene uncertain. The CDR3 consists of 14 residues. In germline, CDR1 is SGHRS, CDR2 YFSETQ. V shed 8 bases and J shed 0 bases, with 9 bases lying between them. The CDR3 is CASAWSSGANVLTF. The CDR3 DNA reads TGCGCCAGTGCCTGGAGCTCTGGGGCCAACGTCCTGACTTTC.

V is TRBV7-6 and J is TRBJ2-3; 10 bases match TRBD2. V trimming: 5 bases; J trimming: 0 bases; junction bases outside the gene matches: 2. Germline CDR1 is SGHVS and CDR2 is FNYEAQ. The CDR3 spans 15 residues. The DNA of the CDR3 is TGTGCCAGCAGCCCACTAGCGGGGAGCACAGATACGCAGTATTTT. It codes for CASSPLAGSTDTQYF.

This clone appeared once. The rearrangement links TRBV10-3 to TRBJ2-5; D ambiguous. V gave up 1 base and J gave up 4 bases, with 10 bases separating them. The germline gives CDR1 ENHRY, CDR2 SYGVKD. This CDR3 has 14 amino acids. The CDR3 DNA follows: TGTGCCATCAGTGAGTTTGACAATAGAGAGACCCAGTACTTC. This encodes CAISEFDNRETQYF.

The V call is TRBV5-1, the J call TRBJ2-1; weak D call: TRBD2 (5 bases). Germline CDR1 is SGHRS and CDR2 is YFSETQ. Trimming removed 0 bases at V and 6 bases at J, with 13 bases between. There are 15 residues in the CDR3. The chain's CDR3 is CASSLAGERANEQFF. The CDR3 DNA reads as TGCGCCAGCAGCTTGGCCGGGGAGAGGGCCAATGAGCAGTTCTTC.

The chain is built from TRBV15 and TRBJ1-2; 7 bases align to TRBD1. The germline CDR1 and CDR2 sequences are LNHNV and YYDKDF (reference sequence). The trim removed 2 bases at V and 8 bases at J, leaving 5 bases unmatched. CDR3 size: 13 residues. CDR3 loop: CATSRRTGVGYTF. CDR3 in DNA: TGTGCCACCAGCAGACGAACAGGGGTCGGCTACACCTTC.

The chain links TRBV5-1 to TRBJ2-7; 9 bases map to TRBD2. CDR1 SGHRS and CDR2 YFSETQ come from the germline V gene. J was trimmed by 4 bases and V by 0 bases; bases with no gene match: 11. This CDR3 region has 17 residues. The CDR3 DNA sequence: TGCGCCAGCAGCTTGGATCGGGGGCGGGGGGGCAAATACGAGCAGTACTTC. Its translation is CASSLDRGRGGKYEQYF.

This chain links TRBV6-5 with TRBJ1-2, with D perhaps TRBD1 (6 bases). Deletions cut 6 bases from V and 4 bases from J, with 15 bases between. The CDR3 has 14 amino acids. Germline V gene data show CDR1 as MNHEY and CDR2 as SVGAGI. CDR3 sequence (DNA): TGTGCCAGCAGCACACAAGGGGGAAGCTATGGCTACACCTTC. It yields the protein CASSTQGGSYGYTF.

The chain is built from TRBV5-4 and TRBJ1-4; 9 nucleotides match TRBD1. CDR1 is SGHNT, CDR2 YYREEE, per germline (reference sequence). V was clipped by 4 bases and J by 8 bases; unmatched bases: 6. The CDR3 runs 14 residues. For the CDR3, the DNA is TGTGCCAGCAGCACCGGGACAGGGCGCGAAAAACTGTTTTTT. As protein: CASSTGTGREKLFF.

The gene calls are TRBV7-2 and TRBJ1-4, with 8 bases identical to TRBD1. The CDR3 is 14 amino acids. Trimming cost V 5 bases and J 7 bases; bases outside gene matches: 6. Germline V gives CDR1 SGHTA, CDR2 FQGNSA. Written as DNA, the CDR3 is TGTGCCAGCAGCCCCGGACAGGGAAGTGAAAAACTGTTTTTT. As protein: CASSPGQGSEKLFF.

The V and J genes are TRBV7-2 and TRBJ2-3; no clear D gene. The CDR3 sequence is 12 residues long. Trimming stripped 5 bases from V and 2 bases from J, with 5 bases between. Germline CDR1 is SGHTA and CDR2 is FQGNSA. The CDR3 protein is CASSLYTDTQYF. The CDR3 nucleotides read TGTGCCAGCAGCCTCTACACAGATACGCAGTATTTT. Full variable domain (missing parts from reference TRBV7-2 and TRBJ2-3): GAGVSQSPSNKVTEKGKDVELRCDPISGHTALYWYRQSLGQGLEFLIYFQGNSAPDKSGLPSDRFSAERTGGSVSTLTIQRTQQEDSAVYLCASSLYTDTQYFGPGTRLTVL.

This clone occurred once. V usage is TRBV18 and J usage is TRBJ2-7; a weak D match, TRBD1 (6 bases). Per germline, CDR1 KGHSH and CDR2 LQKENI. The CDR3 contains 13 residues. With 3 bases removed from V and 7 bases from J, the gap between germline ends came to 13 bases. The CDR3 loop is CASSPGTSQEQYF. The CDR3 region has the DNA TGTGCCAGCTCACCCGGGACATCCCAGGAGCAGTACTTC. Full variable domain (outside the CDR3, taken from reference TRBV18 and TRBJ2-7): NAGVMQNPRHLVRRRGQEARLRCSPMKGHSHVYWYRQLPEEGLKFMVYLQKENIIDESGMPKERFSAEFPKEGPSILRIQQVVRGDSAAYFCASSPGTSQEQYFGPGTRLTVT.